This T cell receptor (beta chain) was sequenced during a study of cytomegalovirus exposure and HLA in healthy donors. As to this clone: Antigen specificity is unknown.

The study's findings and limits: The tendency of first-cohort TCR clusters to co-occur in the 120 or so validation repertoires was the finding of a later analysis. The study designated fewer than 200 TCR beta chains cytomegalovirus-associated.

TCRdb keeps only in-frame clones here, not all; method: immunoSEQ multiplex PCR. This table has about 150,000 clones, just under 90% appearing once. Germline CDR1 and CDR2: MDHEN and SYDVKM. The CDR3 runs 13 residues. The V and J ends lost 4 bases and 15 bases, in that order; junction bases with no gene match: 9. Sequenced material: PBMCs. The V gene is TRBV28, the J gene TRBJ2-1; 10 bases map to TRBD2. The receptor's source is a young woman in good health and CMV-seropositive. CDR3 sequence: CASSYPSGSQPFF. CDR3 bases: TGTGCCAGCAGTTATCCTAGCGGGAGCCAGCCGTTCTTC.